This passage covers 4 T cell receptor beta chains from one sample sequenced in a study of T cell repertoires in cytomegalovirus infection. TCRdb processed the reads anew with MiXCR; each CDR3 protein has one entry. Seen here are fewer than 550,000 distinct CDR3 sequences, approximately 16% observed once, and the top ten hold more than 20%. Sequencing input: CD8+ T cells from PBMCs. Receptors were obtained from a human donor in good health (CMV status not recorded). Some clones in this sample may be carry-over from other donors' samples.

Here the CDR3 reads CASSLGIGGTTLNIQYF. The CDR3 bases are TGCGCCAGCAGCTTGGGAATTGGCGGGACCACTTTAAACATTCAGTACTTC. The chain recombines TRBV5-1 with TRBJ2-4, with a tentative D call TRBD2 (6 bases). The CDR3 spans 17 residues. V was clipped by 0 bases and J by 6 bases, with 19 bases between them. Germline CDR1 SGHRS, CDR2 YFSETQ.

For this clonotype: This sequence may be a read error, since a much larger clone differs from it by one base. The rearrangement uses TRBV12-3 or TRBV12-4 and TRBJ2-3; D assignment may be TRBD1 or TRBD2 (5 bases each). The CDR3 runs to 14 residues. Deletions cut 6 bases from V and 3 bases from J, with 13 bases between. CDR3 region: CASSPPGRTDTQYF. CDR3 DNA sequence: TGTGCCAGCAGCCCGCCGGGACGTACAGATACGCAGTATTTT.

Points on this clonotype: A read error is likely, as this CDR3 ends without the conserved phenylalanine or tryptophan. This sequence joins TRBV7-6 and TRBJ2-1, with TRBD1 matching 9 bases. In germline, CDR1 is SGHVS, CDR2 FNYEAQ. The CDR3 is made up of 15 amino acids. V shed 4 bases and J 7 bases; nucleotides not matched to a gene: 8. The chain's CDR3 is CASSSLRTGENEQFL. CDR3 coding DNA: TGTGCCAGCAGCTCCCTCAGGACAGGGGAGAATGAGCAGTTCTTA.

This clonotype was recorded a few times. V is TRBV28 and J is TRBJ2-3; D gene ambiguous. V lost 5 bases and J 2 bases, leaving 14 bases between the germline ends. The CDR3 covers 15 residues. In germline, CDR1 is MDHEN, CDR2 SYDVKM. CDR3 region: CASSERERPTDTQYF. Here the CDR3 DNA reads TGTGCCAGCAGTGAAAGGGAAAGGCCCACAGATACGCAGTATTTT.